Detailed here is one T cell receptor beta chain. Antigen: not known. The sample belongs to a study of naive and memory T cell subsets. Both TRBC1 and TRBC2 were covered by a beta constant-region primer of two equimolar oligonucleotides. Four rounds of PCR amplified the ligated cDNA using nested alpha and beta constant-region primers plus SP2. TCRdb independently ran MiXCR on the UMI-ligation and nested PCR reads; one entry per CDR3 protein. The table includes over 110,000 distinct CDR3 sequences, approximately 21% detected once. After the first PCR, alpha and beta chain libraries were processed separately. Sequential positive selection took CD4 T cells first, then CD8 T cells. Cells stained for CD3, CD4, CD8, CD45RA and CD27 were sorted into four subsets. Study-wide findings and caveats: A few larger clonotypes appeared in naive repertoires, especially CD8, possibly memory cells re-expressing CD45RA. Naive and memory repertoire findings lacked a ground truth for validation.

The clonotype originates from a human donor in good health. Sequences were obtained from naive CD8+ T cells from blood.

CDR3 loop: CASSVGQVPLEQYF. The CDR3 nucleotides read TGTGCCAGCAGCGTCGGACAGGTCCCTCTCGAGCAGTACTTC. The gene calls are TRBV9 and TRBJ2-7; 7 bases map to TRBD1. The CDR3 is 14 residues long. Germline CDR1 is SGDLS and CDR2 is YYNGEE. J gave up 6 bases and V 2 bases, and 8 bases lay outside the gene matches.